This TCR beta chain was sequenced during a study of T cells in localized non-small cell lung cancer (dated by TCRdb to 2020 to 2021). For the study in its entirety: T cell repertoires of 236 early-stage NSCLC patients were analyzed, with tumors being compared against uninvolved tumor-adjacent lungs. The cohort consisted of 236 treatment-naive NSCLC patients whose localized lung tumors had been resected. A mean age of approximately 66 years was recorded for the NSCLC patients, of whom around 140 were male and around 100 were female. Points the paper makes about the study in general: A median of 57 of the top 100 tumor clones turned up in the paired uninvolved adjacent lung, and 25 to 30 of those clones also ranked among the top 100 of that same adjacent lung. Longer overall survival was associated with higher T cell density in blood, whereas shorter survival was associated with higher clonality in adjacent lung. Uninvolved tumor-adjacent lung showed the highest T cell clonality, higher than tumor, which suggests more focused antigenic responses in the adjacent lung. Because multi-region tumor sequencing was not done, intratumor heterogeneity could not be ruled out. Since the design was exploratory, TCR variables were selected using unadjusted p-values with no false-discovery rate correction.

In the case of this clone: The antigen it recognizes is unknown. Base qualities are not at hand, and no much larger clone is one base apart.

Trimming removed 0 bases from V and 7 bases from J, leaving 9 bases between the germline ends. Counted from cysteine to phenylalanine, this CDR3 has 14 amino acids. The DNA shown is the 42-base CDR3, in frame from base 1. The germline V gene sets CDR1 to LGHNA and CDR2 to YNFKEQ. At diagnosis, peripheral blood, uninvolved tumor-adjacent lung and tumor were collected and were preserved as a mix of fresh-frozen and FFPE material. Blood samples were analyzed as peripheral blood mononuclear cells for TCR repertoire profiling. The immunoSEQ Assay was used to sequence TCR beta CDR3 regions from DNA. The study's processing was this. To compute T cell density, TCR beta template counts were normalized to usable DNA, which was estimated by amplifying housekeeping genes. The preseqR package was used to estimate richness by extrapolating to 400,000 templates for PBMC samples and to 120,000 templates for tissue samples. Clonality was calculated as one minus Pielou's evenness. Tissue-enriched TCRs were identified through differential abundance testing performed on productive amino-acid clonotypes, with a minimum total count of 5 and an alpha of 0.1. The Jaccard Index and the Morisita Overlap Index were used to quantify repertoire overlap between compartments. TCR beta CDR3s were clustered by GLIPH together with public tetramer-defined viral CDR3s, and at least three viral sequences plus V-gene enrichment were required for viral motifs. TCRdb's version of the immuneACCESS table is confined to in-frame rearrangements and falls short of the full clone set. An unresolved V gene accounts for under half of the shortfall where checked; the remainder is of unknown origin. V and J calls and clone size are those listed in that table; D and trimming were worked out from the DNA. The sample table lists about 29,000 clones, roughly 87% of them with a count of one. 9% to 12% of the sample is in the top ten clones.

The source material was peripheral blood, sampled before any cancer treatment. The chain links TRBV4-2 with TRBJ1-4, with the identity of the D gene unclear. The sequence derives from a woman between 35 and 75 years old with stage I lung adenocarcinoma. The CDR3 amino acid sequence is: CASSQDRYGEKLFF. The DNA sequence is TGTGCCAGCAGCCAAGATCGATATGGTGAAAAACTGTTTTTT.